This TCR beta chain was recorded in a study of STAT5B mutations in CD4+ large granular lymphocyte leukemia. Original processing notes: Lowest detectable productive clonotype frequency was 2.59 x 10-5. Here immunoSEQ multiplex PCR was the method, and the copy in TCRdb shows in-frame clones only, minus some. D and trimming were read from the DNA, whereas the V and J calls and clone size are those reported in that table. This table holds some 40,000 clones, about four fifths found once. Whole-study findings and limits: Patient CD4-sorted repertoires stayed more clonal than healthy ones after leukemic-clone removal.

Concerning this clone itself: Its specificity is not known.

The origin of this receptor is a human donor in good health. The sample taken for sequencing was CD4+ T cells from blood buffy coats.

The CDR3 DNA sequence: TGTGCCAGCAGCTCCCGGACTAGCGGGAGGGGTGAGACCCAGTACTTC. It translates to CASSSRTSGRGETQYF. This chain links TRBV9 with TRBJ2-5, with TRBD2 matching over 15 bases. J gave up 5 bases and V 4 bases, and 6 bases lay outside the gene matches. CDR3 length equals 16 residues. Germline V gene data show CDR1 as SGDLS and CDR2 as YYNGEE.